This entry lists 2 T cell receptor beta chains sequenced from one sample in a study of CD8+ T cells in alopecia areata. Once RNA had been extracted, it was reverse transcribed into cDNA to act as the sequencing template. The table came from immunoSEQ multiplex PCR; TCRdb's copy has only in-frame clones and leaves some out. The sample consists of 90,000 to 100,000 clones, roughly two thirds of them appearing once. The treatment: oral pan-JAK inhibitor, 5-10 mg twice daily. The sample here was CD8+ T cells sorted from blood, taken at week 4, from a patient treated with tofacitinib. The receptors here all came from a human donor with alopecia areata.

The J gene is TRBJ1-1, the V gene TRBV15; D may be TRBD1 (6 bases). The V end was cut by 3 bases, the J end by 5 bases, with 7 bases between. The CDR3 covers 12 residues. CDR1 and CDR2 (germline): LNHNV, YYDKDF (reference sequence). The CDR3: CATSSRGTEAFF. DNA for the CDR3: TGTGCCACCAGCAGCAGGGGTACTGAAGCTTTCTTT.

The chain carries TRBV5-1 and TRBJ2-7; tentatively, D is TRBD2 (6 bases). Germline V CDR1 and CDR2: SGHRS, YFSETQ. This CDR3 region has 14 residues. Trimming stripped 7 bases from V and 3 bases from J, with 17 bases between. CDR3 residues: CASRGLAKNYEQYF. The CDR3, as DNA: TGCGCCAGCCGTGGCCTAGCGAAGAACTACGAGCAGTACTTC.